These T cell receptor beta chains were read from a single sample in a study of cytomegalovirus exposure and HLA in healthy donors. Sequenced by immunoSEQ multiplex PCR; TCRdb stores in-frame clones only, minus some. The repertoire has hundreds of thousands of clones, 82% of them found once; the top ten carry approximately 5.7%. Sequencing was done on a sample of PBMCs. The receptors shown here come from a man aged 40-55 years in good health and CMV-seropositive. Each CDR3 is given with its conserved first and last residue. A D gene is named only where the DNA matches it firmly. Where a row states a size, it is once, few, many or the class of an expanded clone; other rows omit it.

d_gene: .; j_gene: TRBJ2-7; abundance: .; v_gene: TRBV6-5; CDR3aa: CASSFGTAYEQYF; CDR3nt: TGTGCCAGCAGTTTCGGGACTGCCTACGAGCAGTACTTC
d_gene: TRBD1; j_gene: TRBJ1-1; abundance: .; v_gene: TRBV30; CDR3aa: CAWSRGQGPVNTEAFF; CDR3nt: TGTGCCTGGAGTAGGGGGCAGGGGCCGGTAAACACTGAAGCTTTCTTT
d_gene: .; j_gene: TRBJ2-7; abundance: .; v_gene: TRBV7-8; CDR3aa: CASSLEGQGGGYEQYF; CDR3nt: TGTGCCAGCAGCTTAGAAGGCCAAGGTGGGGGGTACGAGCAGTACTTC
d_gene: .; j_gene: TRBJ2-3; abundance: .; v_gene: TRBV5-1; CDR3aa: CASSPGTSTDTQYF; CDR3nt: TGCGCCAGCAGCCCGGGGACTAGCACAGATACGCAGTATTTT
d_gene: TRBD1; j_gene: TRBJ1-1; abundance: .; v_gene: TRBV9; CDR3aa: CASSGGQGKGVDTEAFF; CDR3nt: TGTGCCAGCAGCGGGGGACAGGGGAAGGGTGTGGACACTGAAGCTTTCTTT
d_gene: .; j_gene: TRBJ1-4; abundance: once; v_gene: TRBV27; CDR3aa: CASSARQAATNEKLFF; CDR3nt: TGTGCCAGCAGTGCGCGACAGGCGGCAACTAATGAAAAACTGTTTTTT
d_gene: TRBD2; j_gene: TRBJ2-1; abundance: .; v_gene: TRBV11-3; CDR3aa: CASSLEPLSGREGEQFF; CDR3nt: TGTGCCAGCAGCTTAGAACCCCTGAGCGGGAGGGAAGGTGAGCAGTTCTTC
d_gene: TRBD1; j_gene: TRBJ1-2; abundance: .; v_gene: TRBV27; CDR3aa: CASSSRQGWTGYTF; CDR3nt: TGTGCCAGCAGTTCCCGACAGGGGTGGACTGGCTACACCTTC
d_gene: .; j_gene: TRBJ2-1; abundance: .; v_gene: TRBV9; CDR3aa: CASSALVNAYNEQFF; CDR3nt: TGTGCCAGCAGCGCGCTAGTCAACGCCTACAATGAGCAGTTCTTC
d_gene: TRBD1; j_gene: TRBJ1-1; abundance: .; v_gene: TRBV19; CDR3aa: CASSSDRGAEAFF; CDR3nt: TGTGCCAGTAGTAGCGACAGGGGCGCTGAAGCTTTCTTT
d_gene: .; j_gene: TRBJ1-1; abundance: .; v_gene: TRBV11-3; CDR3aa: CASSSSSEAFF; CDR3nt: TGTGCCAGCAGCTCTTCTAGTGAAGCTTTCTTT
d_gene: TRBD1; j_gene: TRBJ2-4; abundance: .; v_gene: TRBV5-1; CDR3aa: CASSLLDREKNIQYF; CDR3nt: TGCGCCAGCAGCCTACTGGACAGGGAGAAAAACATTCAGTACTTC
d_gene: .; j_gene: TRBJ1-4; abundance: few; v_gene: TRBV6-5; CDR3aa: CASRWTAWDEKLFF; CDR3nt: TGTGCCAGCAGGTGGACAGCATGGGATGAAAAACTGTTTTTT
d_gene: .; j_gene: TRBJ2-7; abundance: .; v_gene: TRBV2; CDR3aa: CASSEQVTYEQYF; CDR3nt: TGTGCCAGCAGTGAGCAGGTGACCTACGAGCAGTACTTC
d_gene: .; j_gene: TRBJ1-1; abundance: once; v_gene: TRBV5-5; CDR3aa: CASSLAAGWENTEAFF; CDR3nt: TGTGCCAGCAGCTTGGCTGCAGGGTGGGAGAACACTGAAGCTTTCTTT
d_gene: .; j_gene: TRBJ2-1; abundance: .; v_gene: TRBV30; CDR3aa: CAWSPMNEQFF; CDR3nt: TGTGCCTGGAGCCCCATGAATGAGCAGTTCTTC
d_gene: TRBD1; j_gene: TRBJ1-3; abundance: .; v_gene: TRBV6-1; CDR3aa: CASSERVDRGGNTIYF; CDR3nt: TGTGCCAGCAGTGAAAGAGTGGACAGGGGTGGAAACACCATATATTTT
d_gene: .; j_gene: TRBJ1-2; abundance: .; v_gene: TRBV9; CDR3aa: CASSPSPGTFAYGYTF; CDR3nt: TGTGCCAGCAGCCCGAGTCCAGGCACTTTTGCCTATGGCTACACCTTC
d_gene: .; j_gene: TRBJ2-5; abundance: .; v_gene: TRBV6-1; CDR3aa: CASSAKETQYF; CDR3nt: TGTGCCAGCTCCGCGAAGGAGACCCAGTACTTC
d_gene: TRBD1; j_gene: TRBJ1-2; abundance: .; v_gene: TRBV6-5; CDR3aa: CASSAQGARGYGYTF; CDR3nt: TGTGCCAGCAGTGCTCAGGGGGCGCGGGGCTATGGCTACACCTTC
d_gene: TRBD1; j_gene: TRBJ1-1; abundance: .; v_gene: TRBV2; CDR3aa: CASNRQGYTEAFF; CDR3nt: TGTGCCAGCAACCGACAGGGCTACACTGAAGCTTTCTTT
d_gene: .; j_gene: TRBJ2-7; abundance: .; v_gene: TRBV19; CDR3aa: CASSPPRGSSYEQYF; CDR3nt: TGTGCCAGTAGCCCACCCCGGGGAAGCTCCTACGAGCAGTACTTC
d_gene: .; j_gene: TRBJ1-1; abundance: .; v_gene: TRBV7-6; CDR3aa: CASSLAGVGRTEAFF; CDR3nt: TGTGCCAGCAGCTTAGCCGGGGTGGGAAGGACTGAAGCTTTCTTT
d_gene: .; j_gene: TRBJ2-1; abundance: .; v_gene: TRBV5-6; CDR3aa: CASSLWLAGEQFF; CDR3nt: TGTGCCAGCAGCTTGTGGCTAGCTGGTGAGCAGTTCTTC
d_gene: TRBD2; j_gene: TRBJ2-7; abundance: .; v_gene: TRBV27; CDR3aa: CASRRTSGSSRYEQYF; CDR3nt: TGTGCCAGCCGCCGGACTAGCGGGAGTTCTCGCTACGAGCAGTACTTC
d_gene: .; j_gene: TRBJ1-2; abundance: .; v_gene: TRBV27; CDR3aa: CASSKQGYGYTF; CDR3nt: TGTGCCAGCAGTAAACAGGGCTATGGCTACACCTTC
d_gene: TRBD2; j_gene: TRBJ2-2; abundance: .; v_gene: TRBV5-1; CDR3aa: CASSFTSGIPGELFF; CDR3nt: TGCGCCAGCAGCTTTACTAGCGGGATCCCCGGGGAGCTGTTTTTT
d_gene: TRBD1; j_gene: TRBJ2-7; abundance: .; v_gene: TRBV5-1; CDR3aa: CASSLEGAGEQYF; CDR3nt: TGCGCCAGCAGCTTGGAGGGGGCAGGCGAGCAGTACTTC
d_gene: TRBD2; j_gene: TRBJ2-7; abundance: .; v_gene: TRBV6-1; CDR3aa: CASSEYGGTYEQYF; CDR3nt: TGTGCCAGCAGTGAATACGGGGGGACCTACGAGCAGTACTTC
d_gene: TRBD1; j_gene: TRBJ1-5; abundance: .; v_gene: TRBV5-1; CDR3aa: CASSLGTGGNQPQHF; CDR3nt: TGCGCCAGCAGCCTCGGGACAGGGGGCAATCAGCCCCAGCATTTT
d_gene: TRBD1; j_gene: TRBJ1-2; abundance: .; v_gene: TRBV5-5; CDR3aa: CASSFGTDYYGYTF; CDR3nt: TGTGCCAGCAGCTTCGGGACAGACTATTATGGCTACACCTTC
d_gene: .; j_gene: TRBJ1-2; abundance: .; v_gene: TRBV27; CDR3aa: CASSLSIGGNYGYTF; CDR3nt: TGTGCCAGCAGTTTATCGATAGGGGGTAACTATGGCTACACCTTC
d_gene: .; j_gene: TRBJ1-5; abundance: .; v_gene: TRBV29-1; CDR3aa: CSVEGGPGQPQHF; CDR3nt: TGCAGCGTTGAAGGGGGGCCTGGTCAGCCCCAGCATTTT
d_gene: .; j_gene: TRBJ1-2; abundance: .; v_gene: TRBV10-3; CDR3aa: CAISELAGNGYTF; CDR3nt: TGTGCCATCAGTGAGCTGGCAGGGAATGGCTACACCTTC
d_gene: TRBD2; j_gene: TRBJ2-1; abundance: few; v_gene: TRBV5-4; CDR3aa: CASSPSLAGYNEQFF; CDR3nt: TGTGCCAGCAGCCCGAGTTTAGCGGGATACAATGAGCAGTTCTTC
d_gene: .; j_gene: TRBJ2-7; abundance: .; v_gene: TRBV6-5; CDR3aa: CASSYGGRPHEQYF; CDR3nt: TGTGCCAGCAGTTACGGCGGCCGCCCGCACGAGCAGTACTTC
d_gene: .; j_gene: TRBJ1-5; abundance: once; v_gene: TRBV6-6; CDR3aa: CASRTENQPQHF; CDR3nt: TGTGCCAGCAGGACAGAAAATCAGCCCCAGCATTTT
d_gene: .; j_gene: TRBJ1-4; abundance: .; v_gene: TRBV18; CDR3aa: CASSPQGIREKLFF; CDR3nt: TGTGCCAGCTCACCTCAGGGGATACGAGAAAAACTGTTTTTT
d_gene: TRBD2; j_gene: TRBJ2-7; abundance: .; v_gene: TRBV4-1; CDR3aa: CASSQGLAGPYEQYF; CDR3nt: TGCGCCAGCAGCCAAGGTCTAGCGGGCCCCTACGAGCAGTACTTC
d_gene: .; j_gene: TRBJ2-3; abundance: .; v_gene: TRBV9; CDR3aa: CASSVGLARADTQYF; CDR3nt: TGTGCCAGCAGCGTAGGTCTAGCGAGGGCAGATACGCAGTATTTT
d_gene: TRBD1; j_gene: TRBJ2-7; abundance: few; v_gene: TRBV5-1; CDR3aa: CASSFGTGNAYEQYF; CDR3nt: TGCGCCAGCAGCTTCGGGACAGGAAACGCCTACGAGCAGTACTTC
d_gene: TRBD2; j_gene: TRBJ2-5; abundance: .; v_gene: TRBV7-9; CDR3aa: CASSSSRLAGGVETQYF; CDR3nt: TGTGCCAGCAGCTCCTCTCGACTAGCGGGGGGGGTGGAGACCCAGTACTTC
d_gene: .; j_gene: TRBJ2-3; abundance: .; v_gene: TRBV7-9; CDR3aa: CASSLATAGFTDTQYF; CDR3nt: TGTGCCAGCAGCTTAGCGACGGCGGGATTCACAGATACGCAGTATTTT
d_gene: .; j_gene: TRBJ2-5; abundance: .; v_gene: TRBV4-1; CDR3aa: CASSQGSGHQETQYF; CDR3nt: TGCGCCAGCAGCCAGGGGAGCGGGCACCAAGAGACCCAGTACTTC
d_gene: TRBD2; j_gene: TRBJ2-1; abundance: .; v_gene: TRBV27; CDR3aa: CASSPRGVVNEQFF; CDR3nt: TGTGCCAGCAGTCCCCGGGGGGTGGTGAATGAGCAGTTCTTC
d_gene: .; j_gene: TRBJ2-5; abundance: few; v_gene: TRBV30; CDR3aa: CAWSVDSRETQYF; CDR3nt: TGTGCCTGGAGTGTAGACTCGAGAGAGACCCAGTACTTC
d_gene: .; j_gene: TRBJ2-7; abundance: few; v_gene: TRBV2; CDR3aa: CASSELGTTTGEQYF; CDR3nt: TGTGCCAGCAGTGAATTGGGGACAACCACTGGCGAGCAGTACTTC
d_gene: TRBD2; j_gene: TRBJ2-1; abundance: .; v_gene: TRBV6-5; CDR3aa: CASRHEGLARNEQFF; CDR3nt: TGTGCCAGCAGGCACGAGGGACTAGCTCGAAATGAGCAGTTCTTC
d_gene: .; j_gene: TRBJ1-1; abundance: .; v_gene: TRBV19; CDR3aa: CASSIRGGSEAFF; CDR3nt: TGTGCCAGTAGTATAAGGGGAGGGTCTGAAGCTTTCTTT
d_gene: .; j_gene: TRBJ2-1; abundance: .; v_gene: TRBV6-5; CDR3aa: CASSYDRGNEQFF; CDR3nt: TGTGCCAGCAGTTACGATCGGGGCAATGAGCAGTTCTTC
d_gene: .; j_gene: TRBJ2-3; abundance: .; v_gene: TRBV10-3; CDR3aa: CAISESPGLGTDTQYF; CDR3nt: TGTGCCATCAGTGAGTCCCCAGGGTTGGGTACAGATACGCAGTATTTT
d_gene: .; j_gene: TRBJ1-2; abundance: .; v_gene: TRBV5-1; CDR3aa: CASSTKGTYYGYTF; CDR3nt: TGCGCCAGCAGCACTAAAGGGACATACTATGGCTACACCTTC
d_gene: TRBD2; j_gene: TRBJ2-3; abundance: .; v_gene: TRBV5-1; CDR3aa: CASSLSGRADTQYF; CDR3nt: TGCGCCAGCAGCCTTAGCGGGAGGGCCGATACGCAGTATTTT
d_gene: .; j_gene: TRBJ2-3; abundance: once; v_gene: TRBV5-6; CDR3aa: CASSLADTQYF; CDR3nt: TGTGCCAGCAGCTTGGCGGATACGCAGTATTTT
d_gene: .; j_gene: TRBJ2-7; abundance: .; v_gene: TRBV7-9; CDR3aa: CASDWGQGYEQYF; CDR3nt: TGTGCCAGCGACTGGGGGCAGGGCTACGAGCAGTACTTC
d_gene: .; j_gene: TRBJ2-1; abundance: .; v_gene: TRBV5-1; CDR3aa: CASSLGPGKAYNEQFF; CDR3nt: TGCGCCAGCAGCTTGGGTCCAGGGAAGGCCTACAATGAGCAGTTCTTC
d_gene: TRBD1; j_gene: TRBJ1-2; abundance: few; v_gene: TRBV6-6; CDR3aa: CASTTGNKANYGYTF; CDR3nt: TGTGCCAGTACGACAGGGAATAAAGCTAACTATGGCTACACCTTC
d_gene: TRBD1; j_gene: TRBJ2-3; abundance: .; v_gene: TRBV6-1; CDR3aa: CASSDRVGTDTQYF; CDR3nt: TGTGCCAGCAGCGACAGGGTTGGCACAGATACGCAGTATTTT
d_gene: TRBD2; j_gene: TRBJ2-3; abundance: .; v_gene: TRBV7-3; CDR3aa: CASSSITGGNTDTQYF; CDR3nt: TGTGCCAGCAGCTCCATCACGGGAGGTAACACAGATACGCAGTATTTT
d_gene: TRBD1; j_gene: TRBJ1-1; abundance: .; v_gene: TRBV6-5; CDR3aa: CASSYRDRTNTEAFF; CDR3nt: TGTGCCAGCAGTTACAGGGACAGGACGAACACTGAAGCTTTCTTT